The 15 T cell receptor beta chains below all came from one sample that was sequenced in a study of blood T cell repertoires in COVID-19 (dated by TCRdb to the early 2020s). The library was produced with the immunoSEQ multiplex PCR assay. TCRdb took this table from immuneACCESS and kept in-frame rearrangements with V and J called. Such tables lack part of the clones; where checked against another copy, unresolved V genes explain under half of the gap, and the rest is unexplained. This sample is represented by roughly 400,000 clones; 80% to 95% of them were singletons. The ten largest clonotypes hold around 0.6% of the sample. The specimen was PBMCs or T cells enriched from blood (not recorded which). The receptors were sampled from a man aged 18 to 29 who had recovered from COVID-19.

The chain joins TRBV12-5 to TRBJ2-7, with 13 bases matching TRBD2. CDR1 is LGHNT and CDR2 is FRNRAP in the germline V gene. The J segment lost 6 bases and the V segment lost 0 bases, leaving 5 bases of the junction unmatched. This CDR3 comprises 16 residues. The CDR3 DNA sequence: TGTGCTAGTGGTTTGGTACTAGCGGGGGGGCCCCTCGAGCAGTACTTC. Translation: CASGLVLAGGPLEQYF.

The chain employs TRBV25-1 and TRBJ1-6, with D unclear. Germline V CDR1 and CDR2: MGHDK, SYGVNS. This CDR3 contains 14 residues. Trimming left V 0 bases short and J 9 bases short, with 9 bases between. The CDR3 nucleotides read TGTGCCAGCAGTGAATACGGAGTTCTTTCACCCCTCCACTTT. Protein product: CASSEYGVLSPLHF.

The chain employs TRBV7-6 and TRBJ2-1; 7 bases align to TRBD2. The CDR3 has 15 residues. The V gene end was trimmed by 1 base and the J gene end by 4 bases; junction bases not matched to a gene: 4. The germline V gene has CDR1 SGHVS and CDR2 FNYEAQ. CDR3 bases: TGTGCCAGCAGCTTAGAGCGGGGTATTTACAATGAGCAGTTCTTC. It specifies CASSLERGIYNEQFF.

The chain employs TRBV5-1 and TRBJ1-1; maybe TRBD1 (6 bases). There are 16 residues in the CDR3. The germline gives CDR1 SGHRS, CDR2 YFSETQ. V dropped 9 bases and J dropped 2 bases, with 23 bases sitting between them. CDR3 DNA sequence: TGCGCCACCAGGTGCAGGGGTAGCCCACACAACACTGAAGCTTTCTTT. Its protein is CATRCRGSPHNTEAFF.

CDR3 sequence reads: CASSRQGSTNEKLFF. CDR3 nucleotides: TGTGCCAGCAGCCGACAGGGTTCAACTAATGAAAAACTGTTTTTT. The chain recombines TRBV3-1 (or the pseudogene TRBV3-2) with TRBJ1-4; 7 nucleotides match TRBD1. The CDR3 sequence is 15 residues long. The V gene's germline CDR1 is LGHDT and CDR2 YNNKEL (reference sequence). V trimming: 4 bases; J trimming: 0 bases; junction bases outside the gene matches: 2.

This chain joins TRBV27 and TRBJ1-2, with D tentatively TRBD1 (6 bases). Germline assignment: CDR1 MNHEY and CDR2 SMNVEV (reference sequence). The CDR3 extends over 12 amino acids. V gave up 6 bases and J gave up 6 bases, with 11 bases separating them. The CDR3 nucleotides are TGTGCCAGCAGCCGGACAGAGGATGGCTACACCTTC. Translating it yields CASSRTEDGYTF.

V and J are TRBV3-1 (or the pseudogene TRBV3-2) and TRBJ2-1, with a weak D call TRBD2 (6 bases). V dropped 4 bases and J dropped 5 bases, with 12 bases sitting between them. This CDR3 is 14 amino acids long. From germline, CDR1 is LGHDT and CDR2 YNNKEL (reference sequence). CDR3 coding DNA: TGTGCCAGCAGCCCCCTTGCGGGAAACAATGAGCAGTTCTTC. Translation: CASSPLAGNNEQFF.

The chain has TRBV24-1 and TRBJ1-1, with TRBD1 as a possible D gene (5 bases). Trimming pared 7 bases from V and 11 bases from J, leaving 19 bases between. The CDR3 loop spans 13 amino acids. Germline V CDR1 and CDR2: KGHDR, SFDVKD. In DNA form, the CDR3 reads TGTGCCACCAGGGATGACTGGGAGGGGCAGGCTTTCTTT. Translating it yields CATRDDWEGQAFF.

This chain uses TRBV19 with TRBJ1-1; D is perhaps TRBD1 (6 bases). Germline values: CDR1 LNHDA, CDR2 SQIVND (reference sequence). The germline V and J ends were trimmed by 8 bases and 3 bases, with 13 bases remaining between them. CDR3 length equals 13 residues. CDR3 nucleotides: TGTGCCAGTTGCGGGGGCGCCGACACTGAAGCTTTCTTT. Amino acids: CASCGGADTEAFF.

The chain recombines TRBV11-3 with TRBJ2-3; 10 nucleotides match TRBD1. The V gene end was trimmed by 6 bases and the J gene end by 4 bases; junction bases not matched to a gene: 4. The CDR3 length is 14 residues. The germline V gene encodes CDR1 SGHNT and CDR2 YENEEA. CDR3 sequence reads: CASSRQGASDTQYF. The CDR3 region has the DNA TGTGCCAGCAGTCGACAGGGGGCATCAGATACGCAGTATTTT.

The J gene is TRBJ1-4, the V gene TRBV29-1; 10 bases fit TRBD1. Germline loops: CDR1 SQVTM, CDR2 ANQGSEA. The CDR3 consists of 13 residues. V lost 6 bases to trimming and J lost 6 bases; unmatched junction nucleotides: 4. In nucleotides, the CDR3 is TGCAGCGTGGCCGGGACAGGGGATGAAAAACTGTTTTTT. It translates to CSVAGTGDEKLFF.

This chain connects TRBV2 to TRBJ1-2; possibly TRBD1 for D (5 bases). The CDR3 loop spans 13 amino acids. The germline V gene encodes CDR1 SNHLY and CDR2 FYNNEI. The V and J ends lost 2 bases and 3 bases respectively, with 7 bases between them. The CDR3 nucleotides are TGTGCCAGCAGTGAACAAGGGGACTATGGCTACACCTTC. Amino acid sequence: CASSEQGDYGYTF.

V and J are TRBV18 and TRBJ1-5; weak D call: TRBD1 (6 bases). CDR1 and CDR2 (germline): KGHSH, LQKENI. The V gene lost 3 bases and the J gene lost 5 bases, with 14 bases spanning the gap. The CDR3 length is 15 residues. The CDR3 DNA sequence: TGTGCCAGCTCACCGGGGATGGGGGCTGATCAGCCCCAGCATTTT. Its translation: CASSPGMGADQPQHF.

The CDR3 DNA follows: TGTGCCAGTAGCCCTCAGACAGCGGGTAATTCACCCCTCCACTTT. This translates into CASSPQTAGNSPLHF. The chain carries TRBV19 and TRBJ1-6; D is possibly TRBD1 (5 bases). Germline-derived CDR1 and CDR2 are LNHDA and SQIVND (reference sequence). Trimming took 6 bases from V and 6 from J, leaving 15 bases between them. The CDR3 has 15 amino acids.

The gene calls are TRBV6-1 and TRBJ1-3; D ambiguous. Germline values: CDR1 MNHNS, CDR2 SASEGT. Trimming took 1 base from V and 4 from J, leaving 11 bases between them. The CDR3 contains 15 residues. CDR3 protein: CASSEDIFGGNTIYF. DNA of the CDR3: TGTGCCAGCAGTGAAGATATCTTCGGGGGAAACACCATATATTTT.